Included here is one TCR beta chain sequence, with context. From the PCR reads, TCRdb called clonotypes with MiXCR, one entry per CDR3 protein. This table has 20,000 to 25,000 distinct CDR3 sequences, roughly 32% appearing once. The germline V gene encodes CDR1 SQVTM and CDR2 ANQGSEA. V dropped 5 bases and J dropped 7; count of bases not matched to a gene: 5. The CDR3 sequence is 13 residues long. These data belong to a study of tumor-infiltrating lymphocytes in oesophageal squamous cell carcinoma. The sample taken for sequencing was esophageal tumor tissue. The receptor comes from a female donor with esophageal squamous cell carcinoma. The gene calls are TRBV29-1 and TRBJ1-6; 7 bases fit TRBD1. CDR3 sequence: CSVRDSQNSPLHF. The CDR3 nucleotides read TGCAGCGTTAGGGACAGCCAGAATTCACCCCTCCACTTT.